Listed below are T cell receptor beta chains from one sample, sequenced in a study of cytomegalovirus exposure and HLA in healthy donors. Libraries were prepared by immunoSEQ multiplex PCR; TCRdb keeps only in-frame clonotypes and omits some of them. The sample carries a few hundred thousand clones, 60% to 85% recorded once. The sample taken for sequencing was PBMCs. These receptor sequences come from a man aged 35-49 years in good health and CMV-seronegative. The conserved cysteine and the conserved F or W are not part of the CDR3 here. Fields, in order: CDR3 protein, CDR3 length, clone size, V gene. Size is stated for part of the rows, as once, few or many counts, or as a class when the clone is expanded.

CDR3 protein: ASSLAGGRAGETQY
CDR3 length: 14
clone size: few
V gene: TRBV5-1

CDR3 protein: ASSIDLTGDYEQY
CDR3 length: 13
clone size: .
V gene: TRBV19

CDR3 protein: ASTWRDGNTIY
CDR3 length: 11
clone size: .
V gene: TRBV5-6

CDR3 protein: ASSIVTDYGYT
CDR3 length: 11
clone size: .
V gene: TRBV19

CDR3 protein: ASSLWGTSSYEQY
CDR3 length: 13
clone size: once
V gene: TRBV7-2

CDR3 protein: ASSSGGSSYEQY
CDR3 length: 12
clone size: few
V gene: TRBV6-6

CDR3 protein: ATSRDRDPGTEAF
CDR3 length: 13
clone size: .
V gene: TRBV15

CDR3 protein: ASSLDGTRATYEQY
CDR3 length: 14
clone size: .
V gene: TRBV5-6

CDR3 protein: ASSQRQGLGYT
CDR3 length: 11
clone size: .
V gene: TRBV4-3

CDR3 protein: ASASTDYSYEQY
CDR3 length: 12
clone size: .
V gene: TRBV5-8

CDR3 protein: ATSYNINTEAF
CDR3 length: 11
clone size: .
V gene: TRBV19

CDR3 protein: ASSTLAGISTDTQY
CDR3 length: 14
clone size: .
V gene: TRBV21-1

CDR3 protein: ASSYSRFPGTEAF
CDR3 length: 13
clone size: .
V gene: TRBV6-5

CDR3 protein: ASSLMNPGSGNTIY
CDR3 length: 14
clone size: .
V gene: TRBV7-2

CDR3 protein: ASSANRQGAIGEKLF
CDR3 length: 15
clone size: .
V gene: TRBV6-1

CDR3 protein: ASSANTQY
CDR3 length: 8
clone size: once
V gene: TRBV25-1

CDR3 protein: ASSLAGGRGSSGEQY
CDR3 length: 15
clone size: .
V gene: TRBV7-9

CDR3 protein: ASSGQGQSGYT
CDR3 length: 11
clone size: once
V gene: TRBV6-4

CDR3 protein: ASSQDISRGNQPQH
CDR3 length: 14
clone size: .
V gene: TRBV4-2

CDR3 protein: ASSQDETENYGYT
CDR3 length: 13
clone size: .
V gene: TRBV4-3

CDR3 protein: ASSLAVGGVHGYT
CDR3 length: 13
clone size: .
V gene: TRBV7-9

CDR3 protein: ASGSGQGPEQY
CDR3 length: 11
clone size: .
V gene: TRBV28

CDR3 protein: ASSPPRGLAGARTDTQY
CDR3 length: 17
clone size: .
V gene: TRBV13

CDR3 protein: ATRTGNRGYT
CDR3 length: 10
clone size: few
V gene: TRBV15

CDR3 protein: ASSSRGVQGSQPQH
CDR3 length: 14
clone size: .
V gene: TRBV27

CDR3 protein: AISRQGADNEQF
CDR3 length: 12
clone size: once
V gene: TRBV10-3

CDR3 protein: AILRVGVGQF
CDR3 length: 10
clone size: .
V gene: TRBV10-3

CDR3 protein: ASSSPGRGMPSSYNEQF
CDR3 length: 17
clone size: .
V gene: TRBV7-6

CDR3 protein: ASSLPYGGRAPETQY
CDR3 length: 15
clone size: once
V gene: TRBV7-9

CDR3 protein: ASSLDANYGYT
CDR3 length: 11
clone size: .
V gene: TRBV5-4

CDR3 protein: AISESGGAGETQY
CDR3 length: 13
clone size: .
V gene: TRBV10-3